This TCR beta chain was recovered during a study of cytomegalovirus exposure and HLA in healthy donors. Overall study findings and caveats: Association of a missense DCLRE1C variant with TCR beta V- and J-gene trimming was reported in a later analysis. A cluster of highly shared sequence variants was likely a sequencing artifact.

Primers: 60 Vbeta forward and 13 Jbeta reverse. TCRdb keeps only in-frame clones here, not all; method: immunoSEQ multiplex PCR. Of fewer than 140,000 clones listed, roughly 82% are singletons. CDR1 and CDR2 from the germline V gene are SGHNT and YYREEE (reference sequence). The ends were cut back, 2 bases at V and 2 bases at J, with 10 bases in the middle. The CDR3 has 14 residues. Concerning this clone: The antigen is undetermined.

The chain recombines TRBV5-4 with TRBJ1-1, with D unclear. Input material: PBMCs. The clonotype comes from a male donor in good health and CMV-seropositive. The DNA for the CDR3 is TGTGCCAGCAGCTTTTCAGTCAGTAACACTGAAGCTTTCTTT. The encoded protein is CASSFSVSNTEAFF.